The 8 T cell receptor beta chains below were found in one sample sequenced in a study of PD-1 blockade in classical Hodgkin lymphoma. The table came from immunoSEQ multiplex PCR; TCRdb's copy has only in-frame clones and leaves some out. The sample lists about 13,000 clones, around nine tenths seen once, with about 40% in the top ten. Brentuximab vedotin exposure varied among the patients, all of whom had relapsed after autologous stem cell transplantation. The sequenced sample was peripheral blood mononuclear cells (PBMCs), obtained at baseline. These receptors were taken from a human donor with classical Hodgkin lymphoma.

This clone was seen more than once but under ten times. CDR3 residues: CASRESRESPLHF. The CDR3 nucleotides are TGTGCCAGCAGGGAGAGTAGGGAATCACCCCTCCACTTT. V is TRBV14 and J is TRBJ1-6; D ambiguous. There are 13 residues in the CDR3. In germline, CDR1 is SGHDN, CDR2 FVKESK. Deletions cut 6 bases from V and 10 bases from J, with 13 bases between.

This clone is a singleton in its sample. The chain recombines TRBV4-1 with TRBJ2-7, with D perhaps TRBD2 (7 bases). Trimming removed 2 bases at V and 3 bases at J, with 23 bases between. Germline V gene lookup returns CDR1 MGHRA and CDR2 YSYEKL. The CDR3 is made up of 18 amino acids. CDR3 DNA: TGCGCCAGCAGCCAACCCATTACCGGGACACGCGGGGGCTACGAGCAGTACTTC. The encoded protein is CASSQPITGTRGGYEQYF.

V and J are TRBV2 and TRBJ1-5; 7 nucleotides match TRBD1. Germline V gene sequence: CDR1 SNHLY, CDR2 FYNNEI. The CDR3 has 14 amino acids. After removal of 7 bases from V and 6 bases from J, the junction contained 9 bases not matched to a gene. The CDR3 is CASTGGPVGQPQHF. The CDR3 bases are TGTGCCAGCACAGGGGGGCCAGTCGGTCAGCCCCAGCATTTT.

The chain carries TRBV28 and TRBJ2-3; D is perhaps TRBD2 (6 bases). The germline V gene has CDR1 MDHEN and CDR2 SYDVKM. CDR3 size: 17 residues. V dropped 5 bases and J dropped 3 bases, with 21 bases sitting between them. The CDR3: CASSPAQYGSETDTQYF. CDR3 nucleotides: TGTGCCAGCAGTCCCGCGCAATACGGGAGCGAGACAGATACGCAGTATTTT.

V gene TRBV9 combines with J gene TRBJ1-2; perhaps TRBD1 as D (6 bases). CDR3 length equals 14 residues. Trimming cost V 0 bases and J 4 bases, with 10 bases left between them. The germline V gene encodes CDR1 SGDLS and CDR2 YYNGEE. CDR3 DNA: TGTGCCAGCAGCGTAGGGTCAGGGGCCTATGGCTACACCTTC. The encoded protein is CASSVGSGAYGYTF.

The rearrangement links TRBV6-4 to TRBJ2-7; 7 nucleotides align to TRBD2. The ends lost 6 bases at V and 5 bases at J; junction bases unmatched: 7. The CDR3 runs to 13 residues. The germline V gene encodes CDR1 MRHNA and CDR2 SNTAGT. Here the CDR3 DNA reads TGTGCCAGCAGCGCCGGGACTAACCACGAGCAGTACTTC. Protein: CASSAGTNHEQYF.

This clone was picked up one time. Here the CDR3 DNA reads TGTGCCAGCAGTTACTCAGCCGGGGAGCTGTTTTTT. The encoded protein is CASSYSAGELFF. This chain links TRBV6-5 with TRBJ2-2, with D unclear. Per germline, CDR1 MNHEY and CDR2 SVGAGI. The CDR3 extends over 12 amino acids. Trimming shortened V by 0 bases and J by 6 bases, and 2 bases separated the two germline ends.

A note on this clone: Other DNA sequences in the sample encode the same CDR3. The chain uses TRBV27 and TRBJ2-2, with 9 bases aligning to TRBD2. V dropped 3 bases and J dropped 7; count of bases not matched to a gene: 12. The V gene's germline CDR1 is MNHEY and CDR2 SMNVEV (reference sequence). The CDR3 extends over 17 amino acids. CDR3 in amino acids: CASSLRGGGGAGGELFF. The CDR3 nucleotides are TGTGCCAGCAGTTTGCGGGGGGGCGGGGGGGCCGGCGGGGAGCTGTTTTTT.